This T cell receptor (beta chain) was retrieved from a study of T cells in Graves' hyperthyroidism and ophthalmopathy. Amplified TCR beta CDR3 regions derived from RNA transcripts. Using the HTBI primer set, a first-round RT-PCR was run on the TCR CDR3. TCRdb used MiXCR to reprocess the multiplex PCR reads, holding one entry per CDR3 protein. Here the sample spans about 550,000 distinct CDR3 sequences, roughly 20% being singletons. It was uncontrolled infection, other autoimmune disease, pregnancy or lactation that excluded patients. The CDR3 runs to 14 residues. In germline, CDR1 is SGHRS, CDR2 YFSETQ. This clonotype was seen many times. The germline gene is not matched at one end of the junction; a read error may be the cause.

This rearrangement joins TRBV5-1 to TRBJ1-1; the D gene is possibly TRBD1 (6 bases). This TCR came from a man aged 18 to 30 with Graves' hyperthyroidism. Sequencing was done on a sample of blood. The CDR3 loop is CASSLPQGNTETFF. The CDR3 region has the DNA TGCGCCAGCAGCTTACCTCAGGGGAACACTGAAACTTTCTTT.